A selection of T cell receptor beta chains follows, all from one sample in a study of TIL therapy for anti-PD-1-resistant metastatic lung cancer. Method: immunoSEQ multiplex PCR; TCRdb's copy keeps in-frame clones and lacks some. Of about 36,000 clones listed, around four fifths were seen once; the top ten hold 4.5% to 6%. Here the sequenced sample was blood, taken at baseline. The receptors originated from a person aged 25-85 years with non-small cell lung cancer. Each CDR3 is given with its conserved first and last residue. A D gene is named only where the DNA matches it firmly. Where a row states a size, it is once, few, many or the class of an expanded clone; other rows omit it.

d_gene	v_gene	abundance	j_gene	CDR3nt	CDR3aa
TRBD2	TRBV5-1	few	TRBJ2-3	TGCGCCAGCAGCTTGCATCCTAGCGGGGTCACAGATACGCAGTATTTT	CASSLHPSGVTDTQYF
.	TRBV18	.	TRBJ1-5	TGTGCCAGCTCACAGGTAACCACGGACGGACAGCCCCAGCATTTT	CASSQVTTDGQPQHF
.	TRBV2	.	TRBJ2-7	TGTGCCAGCAATACAGAATACGAGCAGTACTTC	CASNTEYEQYF
.	TRBV5-6	.	TRBJ2-5	TGTGCCAGCAGCTTCTGGGGAGAGACCCAGTACTTC	CASSFWGETQYF
TRBD1	TRBV19	.	TRBJ2-5	TGTGCCAGTAGTATATCCGGACAGGGGGCTATGGAGACCCAGTACTTC	CASSISGQGAMETQYF
TRBD2	TRBV7-8	.	TRBJ2-7	TGTGCCAGCAGCGTTAGCGGGGGAAACTACGAGCAGTACTTC	CASSVSGGNYEQYF
.	TRBV28	few	TRBJ1-3	TGTGCCAGCAGTTTACAGGGAACTGGAAACACCATATATTTT	CASSLQGTGNTIYF
.	TRBV7-2	.	TRBJ2-5	TGTGCCAGCAGCTTTGGCACCACCCCAGAGACCCAGTACTTC	CASSFGTTPETQYF
TRBD2	TRBV5-4	.	TRBJ2-5	TGTGCCAGCAGCTTGGACGCCGGGAGGGAGACCCAGTACTTC	CASSLDAGRETQYF
.	TRBV2	.	TRBJ1-1	TGTGCCAGCAGTACCTCCAGGCGAATGAACACTGAAGCTTTCTTT	CASSTSRRMNTEAFF
.	TRBV7-9	once	TRBJ1-6	TGTGCCAGCAGCGCCGGACAGTCCTATAATTCACCCCTCCACTTT	CASSAGQSYNSPLHF
.	TRBV5-8	few	TRBJ1-1	TGTGCCAGCAGATACAATCGCAGGGGAGGAACTGAAGCTTTCTTT	CASRYNRRGGTEAFF
TRBD1	TRBV19	few	TRBJ1-6	TGTGCCAGTAAAACACCGGGACAGGGTCAGTCACCCCTCCACTTT	CASKTPGQGQSPLHF
TRBD1	TRBV4-3	.	TRBJ2-2	TGCGCCAGCAGCGAGGACAGGGCGCGGCGGACCGGGGAGCTGTTTTTT	CASSEDRARRTGELFF
TRBD2	TRBV7-2	.	TRBJ2-5	TGTGCCAGCAGCCAACCAGCCGGAGCGGGGGCCAGGGAGACCCAGTACTTC	CASSQPAGAGARETQYF
.	TRBV28	.	TRBJ2-3	TGTGCCAGCAGTTTCTCCGTGCCAGATACGCAGTATTTT	CASSFSVPDTQYF
TRBD1	TRBV5-5	.	TRBJ1-5	TGTGCCAGCAGCTTGGAAACAGGGGGCTGGCCCCAGCATTTT	CASSLETGGWPQHF
.	TRBV15	.	TRBJ1-4	TGTGCCACCAGCAGAACCTCGTTGTGGGGCTCTAATGAAAAACTGTTTTTT	CATSRTSLWGSNEKLFF
.	TRBV27	.	TRBJ1-1	TGTGCCAGCAGTTTGAGACAGGAGATGAACACTGAAGCTTTCTTT	CASSLRQEMNTEAFF
TRBD1	TRBV4-3	.	TRBJ1-2	TGCGCCAGCAGCCAAGATGCAGGGGGCGGCTATGGCTACACCTTC	CASSQDAGGGYGYTF
.	TRBV11-2	.	TRBJ2-1	TGTGCCAGCAGCTTAGACCTCCCCAAGCAGTTCTTC	CASSLDLPKQFF
.	TRBV30	.	TRBJ2-3	TGTGCCTGGACTAGCGCCCCTACGCAGTATTTT	CAWTSAPTQYF
TRBD1	TRBV5-1	.	TRBJ1-6	TGCGCCAGCAGCCGCGAACAGGGGCCTGTGGCCCTCCACTTT	CASSREQGPVALHF
.	TRBV19	.	TRBJ1-4	TGTGCCAGTAGTATAGCGGGAGCAACTAATGAAAAACTGTTTTTT	CASSIAGATNEKLFF
.	TRBV2	.	TRBJ1-3	TGTGCCACCGTGACAGACGGCCGTTCTGGAAACACCATATATTTT	CATVTDGRSGNTIYF
TRBD2	TRBV7-7	.	TRBJ2-5	TGTGCCAGCAGCCCAGGATGGCGGGAGGACCAAGAGACCCAGTACTTC	CASSPGWREDQETQYF
TRBD2	TRBV7-3	.	TRBJ2-5	TGTGCCAGCAGCAGATCTAGCGGGGGCCGTCAAGAGACCCAGTACTTC	CASSRSSGGRQETQYF
.	TRBV6-1	few	TRBJ1-2	TGTGCCAGCAGTGATAGTAGGGGCACAGGTGTGTTCTATGGCTACACCTTC	CASSDSRGTGVFYGYTF
TRBD1	TRBV5-1	.	TRBJ2-3	TGCGCCAGCTTAGGACAGGCCACAGATACGCAGTATTTT	CASLGQATDTQYF
TRBD1	TRBV5-1	.	TRBJ1-6	TGCGCCAGCAGCTTAATTCAGATACAGGGGGGAAATTCACCCCTCCACTTT	CASSLIQIQGGNSPLHF
TRBD2	TRBV11-1	.	TRBJ2-2	TGTGCCAGCAGCATACCAAGCGGGGGCCCCGGTGAGCTGTTTTTT	CASSIPSGGPGELFF
.	TRBV6-1	.	TRBJ1-5	TGTGCCAGCAGTGAAGCGCCACGCAATCAGCCCCAGCATTTT	CASSEAPRNQPQHF
.	TRBV5-1	.	TRBJ2-1	TGCGCCAGCAGCTTGGACGTATCCTACAATGAGCAGTTCTTC	CASSLDVSYNEQFF
.	TRBV9	once	TRBJ1-3	TGTGCCAGCAGCGTATTCGACAGAAGTAACTCTGGAAACACCATATATTTT	CASSVFDRSNSGNTIYF
.	TRBV6-6	.	TRBJ2-7	TGTGCCAGCAGTTACTCGTCCGGGGGCAACGAGCAGTACTTC	CASSYSSGGNEQYF
.	TRBV28	.	TRBJ1-5	TGTGCCAGCGAAGGGAATAGCAATCAGCCCCAGCATTTT	CASEGNSNQPQHF
TRBD1	TRBV7-2	.	TRBJ1-5	TGTGCCAGCAGCTGGGACAGCCGGCAGCCCCAGCATTTT	CASSWDSRQPQHF
.	TRBV6-1	.	TRBJ2-7	TGTGCCAGCATCCTAGCTCTGAATACCTACGAGCAGTACTTC	CASILALNTYEQYF
TRBD2	TRBV4-2	.	TRBJ2-3	TGTGCCAGCAGCCAAGAGGGCGGGAGGGCCGGGACAGATACGCAGTATTTT	CASSQEGGRAGTDTQYF
.	TRBV15	.	TRBJ2-1	TGTGCCACCAGCAGACAGGACATCAACTACAATGAGCAGTTCTTC	CATSRQDINYNEQFF
.	TRBV19	.	TRBJ1-5	TGTGCCTACCAGGACATTCACCCTAGCAATCAGCCCCAGCATTTT	CAYQDIHPSNQPQHF
.	TRBV5-1	few	TRBJ1-5	TGCGCCAGCAGCGGGGCGCCTGGCAATCAGCCCCAGCATTTT	CASSGAPGNQPQHF
TRBD2	TRBV5-4	.	TRBJ2-7	TGTGCCAGCAGCTTTATACCTAGCGGGAGATACTTC	CASSFIPSGRYF
TRBD2	TRBV30	.	TRBJ2-7	TGTGCCTGGAGTCCCCAGGGGACTAGCGGGAGTCTCGAGCAGTACTTC	CAWSPQGTSGSLEQYF
.	TRBV5-1	once	TRBJ1-2	TGCGCCAGCAGCTCAGGGCAAATGATACTGAACTATGGCTACACCTTC	CASSSGQMILNYGYTF
.	TRBV7-8	.	TRBJ1-5	TGTGCCAGCAGCTTAGCACGCCACGGGAATCAGCCCCAGCATTTT	CASSLARHGNQPQHF
TRBD2	TRBV28	.	TRBJ2-1	TGTGCCAGCAGTTTAGGCGGGAGCAAGGATGAGCAGTTCTTC	CASSLGGSKDEQFF
TRBD1	TRBV28	once	TRBJ1-5	TGTGCCAGCAGCTCGGACAGGGTGGTTCAGCCCCAGCATTTT	CASSSDRVVQPQHF
TRBD1	TRBV9	.	TRBJ1-3	TGTGCCAGCAGCGTAGGTTGGACAGGGGGAAACACCATATATTTT	CASSVGWTGGNTIYF
TRBD1	TRBV2	.	TRBJ2-7	TGTGCCAGCAGTGAGCAAGGGACAGGGACCTACGAGCAGTACTTC	CASSEQGTGTYEQYF
.	TRBV6-1	.	TRBJ2-7	TGTGCCAGCAGTGATAGGAGCGCCAGCTCCTACGAGCAGTGCTTC	CASSDRSASSYEQCF
.	TRBV5-1	.	TRBJ1-5	TGCGCCAGTTCTCCGGGGAATAGCAATCAGCCCCAGCATTTT	CASSPGNSNQPQHF